Sequencing of this T cell receptor beta chain was carried out in a study of control samples from healthy donors and cancer patients. Profiled with immunoSEQ multiplex PCR; TCRdb holds only in-frame clones, not every one. In the table there are 35,000 to 55,000 clones, over 65% of which are singletons. The CDR3 totals 16 residues. The germline V gene has CDR1 SEHNR and CDR2 FQNEAQ (reference sequence). Between the trimmed V and J ends, which lost 5 bases and 2 bases, there was a span of 17 bases. The sequencing input was formalin-fixed, paraffin-embedded tissue. The sequence was collected from a male donor with melanoma. The genes are TRBV7-9 and TRBJ2-3, with D possibly being TRBD1 (6 bases). This chain's CDR3 is CASSLGQIDPTDTQYF. The DNA for the CDR3 is TGTGCCAGCAGCCTTGGACAGATCGACCCCACAGATACGCAGTATTTT.